This T cell receptor (beta chain) was identified in a study of persistence of HIV-infected CD4 T cells. Study as a whole: A median of 8 years of suppressive ART preceded sampling. Overall study findings and caveats: Within sorted populations, more oligoclonal TCRs accompanied more oligoclonal proviruses.

Cells were stimulated with overlapping HIV-1 Gag 15-mer peptides. Sorting of responding CD4+ T cells relied on upregulated CD40 ligand together with CD69. Adults with HIV-1 started suppressive ART while chronically infected. Concerning this clone itself: No antigen is known for it.

Sequencing used immunoSEQ version 4 in survey mode. The data were produced by immunoSEQ multiplex PCR, yet TCRdb's version contains in-frame clones alone and is incomplete. The sample has under 25,000 clones, over 55% seen once; the top ten hold approximately 2%. In germline, CDR1 is MNHEY, CDR2 SMNVEV (reference sequence). The CDR3 has 14 residues. The germline V and J ends were trimmed by 4 bases and 0 bases, with 9 bases remaining between them. This sequence originates from an adult woman with HIV who was CMV-seropositive. This chain joins TRBV27 and TRBJ1-1; a possible D gene is TRBD1 (6 bases). The sample was CD4+ T cells sorted from PBMCs after 18-hour stimulation, taken from a patient who received antiretroviral therapy. CDR3 in amino acids: CASSWTAMNTEAFF. CDR3 DNA: TGTGCCAGCAGTTGGACAGCAATGAACACTGAAGCTTTCTTT.